This is a list of T cell receptor beta chains from one sample in a study of cytomegalovirus exposure and HLA in healthy donors. TCRdb's table, derived via immunoSEQ multiplex PCR, lists solely in-frame clones and lacks some. The sample includes about 200,000 clones, about 81% of them seen just once. Source material: PBMCs. The receptors shown here come from a woman in her twenties or thirties in good health and CMV-seronegative. Both conserved end residues are part of each CDR3. Each record gives: D gene, V gene, J gene, CDR3 protein. The D gene is left open where the match is weak.

TRBD1,TRBV28,TRBJ1-2,CASIGPGQGLGGYTF
.,TRBV5-1,TRBJ1-1,CASSLDRANTEAFF
.,TRBV6-1,TRBJ1-6,CASSVSVGHSYNSPLHF
.,TRBV6-1,TRBJ2-6,CATLFFGANVLTF
TRBD1,TRBV19,TRBJ1-1,CASRIDRGTEAFF
TRBD1,TRBV18,TRBJ1-2,CASSPRQGEGGYTF
TRBD1,TRBV29-1,TRBJ2-2,CSAKDRGITGELFF
.,TRBV18,TRBJ2-1,CASSPPGSSYNEQFF
.,TRBV7-6,TRBJ1-4,CASSLEIGQGPLKKLFF
.,TRBV10-3,TRBJ2-2,CAISDPSVPTGELFF
.,TRBV5-6,TRBJ2-7,CASSELGGNSYEQYF
TRBD1,TRBV7-8,TRBJ2-5,CASSLAAGGIETQYF
TRBD1,TRBV28,TRBJ1-2,CASRRQGLIYGYTF
.,TRBV9,TRBJ2-1,CASSVGGRIYNEQFF
.,TRBV7-8,TRBJ2-7,CASSLVGVVRSYEQYF
.,TRBV27,TRBJ1-5,CASSDLGKGGNQPQHF
.,TRBV28,TRBJ1-2,CASSSFGYTF